Listed here are 27 T cell receptor beta chains from one sample, sequenced in a study of a mutant IDH1 vaccine in newly diagnosed glioma. Assay: immunoSEQ multiplex PCR; the TCRdb copy retains only in-frame clones and omits some. Among about 38,000 clones listed, under 80% were seen once. Described time point: baseline, week 1 (first vaccination visit). Specified treatment: pre-vaccination baseline after standard-of-care therapy. Sequencing was performed on PBMCs, taken from a glioma patient treated with radiotherapy, temozolomide or both. All receptors come from a man aged 35 to 55 with glioma. Some clones in this sample may be carry-over from other donors' samples.

The J gene is TRBJ2-3, the V gene TRBV7-8; a possible D gene is TRBD2 (5 bases). Germline CDR1 and CDR2: SGHVS and FQNEAQ. This CDR3 spans 15 amino acids. V dropped 5 bases and J dropped 0 bases, with 12 bases sitting between them. The CDR3 region is CASSKSWTSTDTQYF. The CDR3, as DNA: TGTGCCAGCAGCAAGTCCTGGACTAGCACAGATACGCAGTATTTT.

This chain connects TRBV2 to TRBJ2-1; TRBD1 is a possible D gene (6 bases). V lost 2 bases, J lost 8 bases, and 16 bases lay in between. Looked up from germline, CDR1 is SNHLY and CDR2 is FYNNEI. The CDR3 is 15 residues long. The CDR3 DNA sequence: TGTGCCAGCAGTGAAAGGGGAAGGAAGGGGGATGAGCAGTTCTTC. Residues: CASSERGRKGDEQFF.

The genes are TRBV18 and TRBJ2-3, with TRBD1 identical over 10 bases. The V segment lost 3 bases and the J segment 6 bases; nucleotides outside the gene matches: 3. Germline assignment: CDR1 KGHSH and CDR2 LQKENI. The CDR3 length is 14 residues. The DNA of the CDR3 is TGTGCCAGCTCACCGGGACAGGGGATGGATACGCAGTATTTT. It encodes CASSPGQGMDTQYF.

This clone came up a few times. The rearrangement links TRBV7-6 to TRBJ2-7; a possible D gene is TRBD2 (6 bases). The CDR3 is 14 residues long. V gave up 4 bases and J gave up 1 base, with 11 bases separating them. Germline CDR1 is SGHVS and CDR2 is FNYEAQ. CDR3 amino acids: CASSYRRASYEQYF. CDR3 in DNA: TGTGCCAGCAGCTACCGGAGGGCTTCCTACGAGCAGTACTTC.

CDR3 amino acids: CASSISGVSDGYTF. Written as DNA, the CDR3 is TGTGCCAGTAGTATTTCGGGGGTTTCGGATGGCTACACCTTC. The chain is built from TRBV19 and TRBJ1-2, with TRBD1 as a possible D gene (5 bases). Germline lookup yields CDR1 LNHDA and CDR2 SQIVND (reference sequence). The CDR3 runs to 14 residues. Trimming took off 3 bases at V and 6 bases at J, with 14 bases between the two ends.

The J gene is TRBJ1-2, the V gene TRBV6-4; 10 nucleotides agree with TRBD1. Trimming removed 1 base from V and 4 bases from J; junction bases left unmatched: 0. The CDR3 extends over 14 amino acids. Per germline, CDR1 MRHNA and CDR2 SNTAGT. The DNA for the CDR3 is TGTGCCAGCAGTGACTGGACAGGGGGCTATGGCTACACCTTC. The encoded protein is CASSDWTGGYGYTF.

Only a few counts were recorded for this clone. V gene TRBV28 combines with J gene TRBJ1-6; D perhaps matches TRBD1 (5 bases). This CDR3 contains 15 residues. Trimming pared 5 bases from V and 7 bases from J, leaving 15 bases between. The germline V gene encodes CDR1 MDHEN and CDR2 SYDVKM. For the CDR3, the DNA is TGTGCCAGCAGTCCAGGGACGGTTTGGAATTCACCCCTCCACTTT. Residues: CASSPGTVWNSPLHF.

The CDR3 DNA reads as TGTGCCAGCAGCTTCGTCGGGGGGACTTACGAGCAGTACTTC. Its protein product is CASSFVGGTYEQYF. The chain recombines TRBV7-9 with TRBJ2-7; 7 nucleotides agree with TRBD2. V lost 3 bases, J lost 4 bases, and 6 bases stayed unmatched. The CDR3 length is 14 residues. The germline gives CDR1 SEHNR, CDR2 FQNEAQ (reference sequence).

The sample holds a few counts of this clone. CDR3 bases: TGTGCCAGTAGTATAGACAGGGATTATCAGCCCCAGCATTTT. Protein sequence: CASSIDRDYQPQHF. The chain employs TRBV19 and TRBJ1-5, with a possible D match to TRBD1 (5 bases). The germline V and J ends were trimmed by 0 bases and 5 bases, with 8 bases remaining between them. This CDR3 comprises 14 residues. Germline CDR1 and CDR2: LNHDA and SQIVND (reference sequence).

The rearrangement joins TRBV27 to TRBJ1-1; D gene uncertain. The ends were cut back, 6 bases at V and 4 bases at J, with 18 bases in the middle. The CDR3 totals 15 residues. Germline V gene sequence: CDR1 MNHEY, CDR2 SMNVEV (reference sequence). The CDR3 DNA is TGTGCCAGCAGGCCCCTCAGTGGCCTGAGCACTGAAGCTTTCTTT. It yields the protein CASRPLSGLSTEAFF.

The rearrangement uses TRBV6-5 and TRBJ1-1; D perhaps matches TRBD1 (5 bases). V gave up 5 bases and J gave up 11 bases, with 18 bases separating them. In germline, CDR1 is MNHEY, CDR2 SVGAGI. CDR3 length: 13 residues. The chain's CDR3 is CASSRGGAPVAFF. DNA for the CDR3: TGTGCCAGCAGTCGGGGAGGGGCCCCGGTGGCTTTCTTT.

This clone was observed once. V and J are TRBV30 and TRBJ1-5; D not certain. Trimming pared 3 bases from V and 4 bases from J, leaving 7 bases between. The germline V gene has CDR1 GTSNPN and CDR2 SVGIG (reference sequence). The length of the CDR3 is 12 residues. The CDR3 nucleotides are TGTGCCTGGAGCCTAAATAATCAGCCCCAGCATTTT. Translated, it gives CAWSLNNQPQHF.

The J gene is TRBJ1-2, the V gene TRBV6-1, with no clear D. V gave up 2 bases and J gave up 0 bases, with 7 bases separating them. The CDR3 runs to 14 residues. In germline, CDR1 is MNHNS, CDR2 SASEGT. CDR3 protein: CASSEWAANYGYTF. DNA for the CDR3: TGTGCCAGCAGTGAATGGGCGGCTAACTATGGCTACACCTTC.

V usage is TRBV2 and J usage is TRBJ2-1; D is possibly TRBD1 (6 bases). CDR1 is SNHLY, CDR2 FYNNEI, per germline. The CDR3 has 13 residues. The V and J ends lost 10 bases and 5 bases respectively, with 15 bases between them. The CDR3 loop is CATSGVSNNEQFF. CDR3 DNA: TGTGCCACCTCAGGGGTCAGCAACAATGAGCAGTTCTTC. The whole variable domain, remainder taken from reference TRBV2 and TRBJ2-1, is EPEVTQTPSHQVTQMGQEVILRCVPISNHLYFYWYRQILGQKVEFLVSFYNNEISEKSEIFDDQFSVERPDGSNFTLKIRSTKLEDSAMYFCATSGVSNNEQFFGPGTRLTVL.

The chain employs TRBV25-1 and TRBJ2-3, with unresolved D. Trimming took off 0 bases at V and 1 base at J, with 5 bases between the two ends. The length of the CDR3 is 14 residues. Per the germline V gene, CDR1 is MGHDK and CDR2 is SYGVNS. This CDR3 is CASSEYRGTDTQYF. The CDR3 DNA reads as TGTGCCAGCAGTGAATACCGGGGCACAGATACGCAGTATTTT. The full variable domain, in which reference TRBV25-1 and TRBJ2-3 provide the parts outside the CDR3, is EADIYQTPRYLVIGTGKKITLECSQTMGHDKMYWYQQDPGMELHLIHYSYGVNSTEKGDLSSESTVSRIRTEHFPLTLESARPSHTSQYLCASSEYRGTDTQYFGPGTRLTVL.

V gene TRBV6-5 combines with J gene TRBJ1-4; D perhaps matches TRBD1 (5 bases). This CDR3 has 15 residues. The germline CDR1 and CDR2 sequences are MNHEY and SVGAGI. The germline V and J ends were trimmed by 6 bases and 8 bases, with 19 bases remaining between them. This CDR3 is CASRLSGGFDEKLFF. The CDR3 coding sequence is TGTGCCAGCAGGCTCAGCGGGGGTTTTGACGAAAAACTGTTTTTT.

The CDR3 sequence: CASSSSRTGVFSPLHF. The CDR3 DNA sequence: TGTGCCAGTAGTTCGTCACGGACAGGGGTTTTTTCACCCCTCCACTTT. The chain couples TRBV19 to TRBJ1-6, with 9 bases matching TRBD1. CDR1 LNHDA and CDR2 SQIVND come from the germline V gene (reference sequence). V was pared by 5 bases and J by 9 bases, with 11 bases of the junction left unmatched. The CDR3 sequence is 16 residues long.

This sequence joins TRBV7-8 and TRBJ1-1, with 9 bases aligning to TRBD1. The germline CDR1 and CDR2 sequences are SGHVS and FQNEAQ. Trimming removed 3 bases from V and 0 bases from J; junction bases left unmatched: 2. The CDR3 has 15 amino acids. The CDR3 coding sequence is TGTGCCAGCAGCTTGAGACAGGGGGTGAACACTGAAGCTTTCTTT. This codes for CASSLRQGVNTEAFF.

The V gene is TRBV9, the J gene TRBJ2-7; 7 nucleotides align to TRBD1. The germline V gene has CDR1 SGDLS and CDR2 YYNGEE. V gave up 1 base and J gave up 0 bases; unmatched junction bases: 4. This CDR3 is 15 amino acids long. CDR3 coding DNA: TGTGCCAGCAGCGTACGTGGGGACAGCTCCTACGAGCAGTACTTC. This gives the protein CASSVRGDSSYEQYF.

Only one count was recorded for this clone. The chain links TRBV7-2 to TRBJ2-5; 13 bases are a match to TRBD2. With 5 bases clipped from V and 2 bases from J, the junction kept 5 bases outside the gene matches. Germline assignment: CDR1 SGHTA and CDR2 FQGNSA. The CDR3 is made up of 16 amino acids. CDR3 residues: CASSVGLAGVQETQYF. The CDR3, as DNA: TGTGCCAGCAGCGTCGGACTAGCGGGGGTTCAAGAGACCCAGTACTTC.

The chain carries TRBV6-5 and TRBJ1-4; D remains unclear. This CDR3 contains 14 residues. V shed 8 bases and J shed 2 bases, with 12 bases lying between them. The germline V gene encodes CDR1 MNHEY and CDR2 SVGAGI. The CDR3 sequence is CASAPGNTNEKLFF. The CDR3 DNA follows: TGTGCCAGCGCTCCGGGCAATACTAATGAAAAACTGTTTTTT.

The chain couples TRBV5-6 to TRBJ2-3; 7 bases agree with TRBD2. Germline V gives CDR1 SGHDT, CDR2 YYEEEE. The CDR3 runs 15 residues. J lost 2 bases, V lost 4 bases, and 7 bases had no gene match. The CDR3, as DNA: TGTGCCAGCAGCGATCGGGGGGACTCCACAGATACGCAGTATTTT. Its translation is CASSDRGDSTDTQYF.

For this clone: Other nucleotide sequences from this sample produce the same CDR3. The chain is built from TRBV7-2 and TRBJ1-2; no reliable D call. This CDR3 has 13 amino acids. V gave up 5 bases and J gave up 2 bases, with 9 bases separating them. CDR1 is SGHTA, CDR2 FQGNSA, per germline. This chain's CDR3 is CASSPRGNYGYTF. The CDR3 coding sequence is TGTGCCAGCAGCCCCCGCGGAAACTATGGCTACACCTTC. The entire variable domain, with the rest obtained from reference TRBV7-2 and TRBJ1-2, is as follows: GAGVSQSPSNKVTEKGKDVELRCDPISGHTALYWYRQSLGQGLEFLIYFQGNSAPDKSGLPSDRFSAERTGGSVSTLTIQRTQQEDSAVYLCASSPRGNYGYTFGSGTRLTVV.

CDR3 coding DNA: TGTGCCAGCGGCCTCAATGGGGACACTTTCTTT. Protein sequence: CASGLNGDTFF. The V and J genes are TRBV7-9 and TRBJ1-1, with D perhaps matching TRBD1 (6 bases). Per the germline V gene, CDR1 is SEHNR and CDR2 is FQNEAQ (reference sequence). V shed 8 bases and J shed 12 bases, with 16 bases lying between them. The CDR3 totals 11 residues.

The chain links TRBV19 to TRBJ1-2; D ambiguous. Germline CDR1 and CDR2: LNHDA and SQIVND (reference sequence). The ends were cut back, 6 bases at V and 3 bases at J, with 11 bases in the middle. The CDR3 is made up of 13 amino acids. CDR3 amino acids: CASRIREDYGYTF. CDR3 sequence (DNA): TGTGCCAGTAGAATAAGGGAGGACTATGGCTACACCTTC.

The rearrangement uses TRBV7-9 and TRBJ2-5, with 7 bases that match TRBD2. Germline CDR1 is SEHNR and CDR2 is FQNEAQ (reference sequence). This CDR3 is 13 amino acids long. With 8 bases clipped from V and 2 bases from J, the junction kept 5 bases outside the gene matches. CDR3 loop: CASHVGGQETQYF. The CDR3 DNA is TGTGCCAGCCATGTGGGGGGGCAAGAGACCCAGTACTTC.

V gene TRBV2 combines with J gene TRBJ2-5; weak D call: TRBD1 (5 bases). The CDR3 spans 13 residues. Trimming removed 10 bases from V and 4 bases from J, with 16 bases in between. From germline, CDR1 is SNHLY and CDR2 FYNNEI. The CDR3 here is CATSVPGIETQYF. The CDR3 nucleotides are TGTGCCACCTCAGTGCCAGGGATAGAGACCCAGTACTTC.